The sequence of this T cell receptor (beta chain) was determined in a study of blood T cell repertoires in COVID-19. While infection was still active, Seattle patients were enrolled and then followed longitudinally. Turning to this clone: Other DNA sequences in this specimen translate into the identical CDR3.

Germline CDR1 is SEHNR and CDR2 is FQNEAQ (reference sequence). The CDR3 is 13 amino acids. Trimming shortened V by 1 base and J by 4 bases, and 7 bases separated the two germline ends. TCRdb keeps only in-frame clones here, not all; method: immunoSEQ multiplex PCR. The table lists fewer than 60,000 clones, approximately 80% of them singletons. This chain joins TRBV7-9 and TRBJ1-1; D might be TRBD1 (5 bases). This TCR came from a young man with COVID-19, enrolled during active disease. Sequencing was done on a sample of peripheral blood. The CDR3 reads CASSLGQGTEAFF. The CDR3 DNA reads TGTGCCAGCAGCTTAGGGCAGGGCACTGAAGCTTTCTTT.